This T cell receptor beta chain was recovered during a study of T-cell memory formation after mild COVID-19. The CDR3 contains 14 residues. Germline-derived CDR1 and CDR2 are SQVTM and ANQGSEA. V shed 1 base and J shed 0 bases, with 10 bases lying between them. MiXCR was run by TCRdb on the 5' RACE reads, yielding one entry per CDR3 protein. The repertoire holds about 81,000 distinct CDR3 sequences, with 25% as singletons. The specimen was PBMCs or a T cell subset sorted from them (not recorded which). The receptor was derived from a man younger than 30 who had mild COVID-19 (a few samples of this study predate the infection). Cell type and time point are not known. This sequence joins TRBV29-1 and TRBJ2-7, with D perhaps assigned TRBD1 or TRBD2 (5 bases each). DNA for the CDR3: TGCAGCGTTGAAGGGGGGAAGAGCTCCTACGAGCAGTACTTC. Translating gives CSVEGGKSSYEQYF.